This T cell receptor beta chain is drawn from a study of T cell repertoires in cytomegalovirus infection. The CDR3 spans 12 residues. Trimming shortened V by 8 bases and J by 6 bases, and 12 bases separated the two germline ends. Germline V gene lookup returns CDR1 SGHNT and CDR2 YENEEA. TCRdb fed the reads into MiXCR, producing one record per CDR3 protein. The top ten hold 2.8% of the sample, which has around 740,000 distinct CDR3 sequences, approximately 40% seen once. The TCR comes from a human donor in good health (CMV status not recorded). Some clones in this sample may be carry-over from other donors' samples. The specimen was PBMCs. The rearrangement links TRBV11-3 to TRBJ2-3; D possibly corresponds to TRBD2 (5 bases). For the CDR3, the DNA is TGTGCCAGCGGAGGATCTTCGGATACGCAGTATTTT. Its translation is CASGGSSDTQYF.